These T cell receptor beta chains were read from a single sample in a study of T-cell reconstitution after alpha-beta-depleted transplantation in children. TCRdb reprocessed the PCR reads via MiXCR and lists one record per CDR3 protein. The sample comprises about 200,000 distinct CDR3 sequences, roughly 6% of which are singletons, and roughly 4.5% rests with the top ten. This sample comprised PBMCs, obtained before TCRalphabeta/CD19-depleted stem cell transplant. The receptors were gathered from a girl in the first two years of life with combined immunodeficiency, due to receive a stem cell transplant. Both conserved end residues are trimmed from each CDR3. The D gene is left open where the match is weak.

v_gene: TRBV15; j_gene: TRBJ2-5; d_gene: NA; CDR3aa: ATSGVSSYQETQY
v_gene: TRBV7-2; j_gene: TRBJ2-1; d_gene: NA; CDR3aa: ASSYGIYNEQF
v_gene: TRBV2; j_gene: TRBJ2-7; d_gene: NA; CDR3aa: ASRTTGHSYEQY
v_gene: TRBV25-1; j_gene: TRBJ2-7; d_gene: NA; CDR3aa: ASIHGGDGYYEQY
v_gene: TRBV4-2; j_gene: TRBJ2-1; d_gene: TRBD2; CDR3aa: ASKAKSGYSGRASYNEQF
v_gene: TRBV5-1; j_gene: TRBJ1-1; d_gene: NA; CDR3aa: ASSLFENEAF
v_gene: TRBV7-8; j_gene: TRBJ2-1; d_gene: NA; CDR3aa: ASSLAGRVDYEQF
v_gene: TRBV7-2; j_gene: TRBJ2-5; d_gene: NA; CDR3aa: ASSLNSRPQETQY
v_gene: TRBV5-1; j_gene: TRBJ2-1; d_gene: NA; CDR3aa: ASSLEPSRIYNEQF
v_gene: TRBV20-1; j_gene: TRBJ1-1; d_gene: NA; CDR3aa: SARDGSRGSNTEAF
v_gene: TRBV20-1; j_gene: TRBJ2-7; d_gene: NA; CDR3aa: SAHGSDAYEQY
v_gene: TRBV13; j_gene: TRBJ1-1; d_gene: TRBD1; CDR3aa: ASSLDRGLNTEAF
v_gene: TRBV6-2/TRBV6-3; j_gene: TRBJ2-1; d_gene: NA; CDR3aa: ASSLRAPPREQF
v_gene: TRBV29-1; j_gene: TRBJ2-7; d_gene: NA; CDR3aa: SVSDSYYEQY
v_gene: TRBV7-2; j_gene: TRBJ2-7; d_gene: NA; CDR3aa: ASRNGNSYEQY
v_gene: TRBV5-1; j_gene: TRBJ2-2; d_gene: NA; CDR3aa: ASSPKGPGGELF
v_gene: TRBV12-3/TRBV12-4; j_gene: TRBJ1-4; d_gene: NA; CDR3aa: ASSFMGTSEKLF
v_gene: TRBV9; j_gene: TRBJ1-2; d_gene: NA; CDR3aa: ASSLGGNGGYT
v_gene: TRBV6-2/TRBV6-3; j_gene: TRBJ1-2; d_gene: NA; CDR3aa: ATTVGDYGYT
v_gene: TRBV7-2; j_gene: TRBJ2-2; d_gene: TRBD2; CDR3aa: ASSLVAGVEAGELF
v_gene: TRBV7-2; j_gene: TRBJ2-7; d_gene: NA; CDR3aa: ASSLADRDYEQY
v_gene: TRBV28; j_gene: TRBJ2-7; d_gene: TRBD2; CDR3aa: ASSTLREGPSTSYEQY
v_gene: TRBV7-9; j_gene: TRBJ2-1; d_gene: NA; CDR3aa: ASSLGPYNEQF
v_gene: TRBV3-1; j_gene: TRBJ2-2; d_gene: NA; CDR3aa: ASSQFEVGELF
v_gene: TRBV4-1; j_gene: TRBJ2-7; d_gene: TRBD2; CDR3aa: ASSRTSGPYEQY
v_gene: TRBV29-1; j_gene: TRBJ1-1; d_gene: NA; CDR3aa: SVEVSRVTEAF
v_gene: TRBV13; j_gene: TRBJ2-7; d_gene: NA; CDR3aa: ASSFSESHWEQY
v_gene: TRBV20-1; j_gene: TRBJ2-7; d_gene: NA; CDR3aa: SARDAGHPIYEQY
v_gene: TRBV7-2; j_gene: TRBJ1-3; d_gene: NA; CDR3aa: ASSVRPAAILSGNTIY
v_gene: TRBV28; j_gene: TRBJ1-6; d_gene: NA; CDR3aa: ASSSRGGSPLH
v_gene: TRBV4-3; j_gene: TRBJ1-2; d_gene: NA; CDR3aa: ASSQEGPPRGYT
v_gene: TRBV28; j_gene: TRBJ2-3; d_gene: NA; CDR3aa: ASSFGTSYFSQDTQY
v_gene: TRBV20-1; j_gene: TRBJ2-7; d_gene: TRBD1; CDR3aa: SARAQGSYEQY
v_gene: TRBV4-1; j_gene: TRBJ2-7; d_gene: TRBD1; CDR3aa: ASSSGRSGGHEQY
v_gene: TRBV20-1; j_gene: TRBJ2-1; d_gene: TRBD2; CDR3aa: SARKTSGTYNEQF
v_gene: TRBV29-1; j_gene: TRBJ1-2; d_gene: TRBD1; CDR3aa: SVFDRAGGYT
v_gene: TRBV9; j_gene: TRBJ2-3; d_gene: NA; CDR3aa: ASSAGEQESSTDTQY
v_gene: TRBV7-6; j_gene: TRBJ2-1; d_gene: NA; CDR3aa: ASSLEVGGPEQF
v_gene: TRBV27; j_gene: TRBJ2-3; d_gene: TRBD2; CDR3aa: ASGGRGGPDTQY
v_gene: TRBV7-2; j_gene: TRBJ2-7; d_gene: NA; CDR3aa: ASSYVLGEQY
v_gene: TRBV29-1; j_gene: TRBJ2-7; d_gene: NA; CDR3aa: SVEEVVSPYEQY
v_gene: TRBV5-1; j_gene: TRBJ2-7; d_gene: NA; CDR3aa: ASSLAGSHYEQY
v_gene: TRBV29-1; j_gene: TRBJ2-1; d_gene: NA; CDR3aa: SVGVTGNNEQF
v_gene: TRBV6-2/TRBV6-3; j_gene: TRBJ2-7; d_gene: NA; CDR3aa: ASSYSIGTYEQY
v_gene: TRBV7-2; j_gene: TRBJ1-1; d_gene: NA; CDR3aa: ASSVGGDTEAF